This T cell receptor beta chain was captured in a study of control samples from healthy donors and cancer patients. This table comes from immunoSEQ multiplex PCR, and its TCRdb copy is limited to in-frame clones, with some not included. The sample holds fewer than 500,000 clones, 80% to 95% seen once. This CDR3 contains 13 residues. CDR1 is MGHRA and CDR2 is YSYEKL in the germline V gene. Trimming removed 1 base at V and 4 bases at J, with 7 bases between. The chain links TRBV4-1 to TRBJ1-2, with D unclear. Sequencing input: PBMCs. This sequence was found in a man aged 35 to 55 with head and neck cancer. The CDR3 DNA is TGCGCCAGCAGCCAAGGGCCAGGCTATGGCTACACCTTC. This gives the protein CASSQGPGYGYTF.